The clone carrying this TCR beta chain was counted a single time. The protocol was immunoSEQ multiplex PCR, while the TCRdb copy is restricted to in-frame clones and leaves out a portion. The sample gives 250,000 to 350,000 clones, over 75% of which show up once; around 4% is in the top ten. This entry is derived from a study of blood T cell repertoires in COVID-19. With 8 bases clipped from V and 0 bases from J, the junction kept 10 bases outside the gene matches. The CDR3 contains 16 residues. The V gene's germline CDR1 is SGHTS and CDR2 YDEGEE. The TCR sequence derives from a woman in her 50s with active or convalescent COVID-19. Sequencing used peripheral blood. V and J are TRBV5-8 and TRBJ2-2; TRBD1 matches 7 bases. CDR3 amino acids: CASNLKTGSNTGELFF. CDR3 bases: TGTGCCAGTAATTTAAAGACAGGGTCGAACACCGGGGAGCTGTTTTTT.